These 8 T cell receptor beta chains were all obtained from the same sample, sequenced in a study of early T cells in non-severe SARS-CoV-2 infection. TCRdb itself ran the 5' RACE reads through MiXCR, one entry per CDR3 protein. The repertoire holds 55,000 to 80,000 distinct CDR3 sequences, roughly 9% seen once, with roughly 12% in the top ten. Source: whole blood, taken at baseline. The origin of the receptors is an adult who was a healthcare worker with PCR-confirmed SARS-CoV-2 infection or an uninfected control (not recorded which).

This clonotype appeared many times. The genes are TRBV11-3 and TRBJ2-3; 7 bases line up with TRBD2. V dropped 3 bases and J dropped 4; count of bases not matched to a gene: 7. The CDR3 has 15 amino acids. Germline CDR1 is SGHNT and CDR2 is YENEEA. The CDR3 DNA follows: TGTGCCAGCAGCTTTCGGAGCGGGAACCCAGATACGCAGTATTTT. Its translation: CASSFRSGNPDTQYF.

The chain joins TRBV16 to TRBJ1-3; TRBD1 is a possible D gene (6 bases). Looked up from germline, CDR1 is KGHSY and CDR2 is FQNENV. Trimming took off 2 bases at V and 4 bases at J, with 15 bases between the two ends. This CDR3 region has 16 residues. The CDR3 reads CASSQALGAPGNTIYF. The DNA for the CDR3 is TGTGCCAGCAGCCAAGCGCTGGGGGCGCCCGGAAACACCATATATTTT.

This clonotype was observed a few times. The chain uses TRBV29-1 and TRBJ2-3; D may be TRBD1 or TRBD2 (5 bases each). The CDR3 length is 14 residues. Germline-derived CDR1 and CDR2 are SQVTM and ANQGSEA. V dropped 7 bases and J dropped 4 bases, with 18 bases sitting between them. CDR3 nucleotides: TGCAGCGGGACCCCCTGGGGGTCCCCAGATACGCAGTATTTT. It encodes CSGTPWGSPDTQYF.

A few counts support this clonotype. V and J are TRBV7-9 and TRBJ2-7, with no clear D. The V and J ends lost 3 bases and 5 bases respectively, with 14 bases between them. The germline V gene has CDR1 SEHNR and CDR2 FQNEAQ (reference sequence). This CDR3 contains 14 residues. The CDR3 coding sequence is TGTGCCAGCAGCTTCATCTGGACCGAGCACGAGCAGTACTTC. Translating it yields CASSFIWTEHEQYF.

The chain links TRBV11-3 to TRBJ1-2; D is uncertain. CDR1 and CDR2 (germline): SGHNT, YENEEA. Trimming stripped 7 bases from V and 1 base from J, with 22 bases between. The length of the CDR3 is 17 residues. Here the CDR3 reads CASTPTLGPRNNYGYTF. The CDR3 DNA is TGTGCCAGCACCCCAACCCTGGGCCCAAGAAATAACTATGGCTACACCTTC.

This clonotype showed up many times. The chain has TRBV6-4 and TRBJ2-1; D uncertain. Germline CDR1 is MRHNA and CDR2 is SNTAGT. Trimming took off 6 bases at V and 7 bases at J, with 13 bases between the two ends. This CDR3 contains 13 residues. DNA for the CDR3: TGTGCCAGCAGCCCCGAGGCAGAAAATGAGCAGTTCTTC. It specifies CASSPEAENEQFF.

V and J are TRBV3-1 and TRBJ2-1, with 12 bases identical to TRBD2. This CDR3 is built from 17 residues. With V trimmed by 0 bases and J by 9 bases, 9 bases remained unmatched. Germline CDR1 and CDR2: LGHDT and YNNKEL (reference sequence). In DNA, the CDR3 is TGTGCCAGCAGCCAAGATCTTAGGACTAGCGGGACTGGTGAGCAGTTCTTC. This encodes CASSQDLRTSGTGEQFF.

This clonotype occurred many times. The rearrangement links TRBV18 to TRBJ1-5; the D gene is possibly TRBD1 (5 bases). CDR1 and CDR2 (germline): KGHSH, LQKENI. Trimming removed 1 base at V and 0 bases at J, with 10 bases between. The CDR3 runs to 16 residues. The CDR3 sequence: CASSPLGAGSNQPQHF. The CDR3 DNA follows: TGTGCCAGCTCACCACTCGGGGCAGGTAGCAATCAGCCCCAGCATTTT.